The entry below gives a single T cell receptor beta chain sequence along with its context. The antigen is not known. CDR3 size: 17 residues. Per the germline V gene, CDR1 is DFQATT and CDR2 is SNEGSKA (reference sequence). The junction had 8 bases not matched to a gene; V was cut back by 0 bases and J by 2 bases. Each CDR3 protein is one row after TCRdb ran MiXCR on the 5' RACE reads. Seen here are a few hundred thousand distinct CDR3 sequences, approximately 8% observed once, and the top ten hold roughly a sixth. This entry belongs to a study of T cells after yellow fever vaccination. General study results and limits: Subsequent booster samples again held most clones from primary vaccination (under 98% CD4, about 90% CD8). It was a small share of clonotypes that appeared in both CD4 and CD8 compartments. Though weaker, the secondary response peaked faster, on day 5 versus 15. One caveat is that FACS-sorted repertoires could contain abundant clonotypes contaminating from the bulk population.

Sequencing used PBMCs, obtained 45 days after the first yellow fever vaccination. V and J are TRBV20-1 and TRBJ2-1, with 9 positions matching TRBD2. The receptor was derived from a man aged 18 to 29 who received the YFV17D yellow fever vaccine. As DNA, the CDR3 is TGCAGTGCTAGAGACTCCCTAGCGGGAATGGCCTACAATGAGCAGTTCTTC. Its translation: CSARDSLAGMAYNEQFF.